This TCR beta chain was sequenced for a study of cytomegalovirus exposure and HLA in healthy donors. Some clones are missing from TCRdb's copy, which holds only in-frame ones; the method was immunoSEQ multiplex PCR. The sample lists fewer than 85,000 clones, approximately 96% occurring once. Sequencing was carried out using PBMCs. The receptor's source is a woman aged 18-29 years in good health and CMV-seronegative.

This CDR3 is CASSHGANTQYF. CDR3 DNA: TGCGCCAGCAGCCATGGAGCAAATACGCAGTATTTT. The V call is TRBV4-1, the J call TRBJ2-3; D unresolved. Trimming took 3 bases from V and 7 from J, leaving 8 bases between them. CDR3 length: 12 residues. Germline CDR1 is MGHRA and CDR2 is YSYEKL.